This T cell receptor (beta chain) emerged from a study of cytotoxic CD8 clonotypes in ibrutinib-treated CLL. Findings of the study overall: Rising at ibrutinib response, clonality subsequently fell back toward baseline at progression.

This CDR3 has 14 residues. Trimming removed 4 bases at V and 1 base at J, with 8 bases between. The germline V gene encodes CDR1 ENHRY and CDR2 SYGVKD. Comments on this clone: Its antigen remains unknown.

This table comes from immunoSEQ multiplex PCR, and its TCRdb copy is limited to in-frame clones, with some not included. The sample gives 250,000 to 350,000 clones, around 76% of which show up once; about 5.3% is in the top ten. This specimen was PBMCs, taken at disease progression, from a patient treated with ibrutinib. J is TRBJ2-1 and V is TRBV10-3; D is uncertain. The TCR sequence derives from a human donor with chronic lymphocytic leukemia. The CDR3: CAISATLSYNEQFF. CDR3 DNA sequence: TGTGCCATCAGTGCCACTCTATCCTACAATGAGCAGTTCTTC.